The TCR beta chain under discussion was sequenced for a study of blood T cell repertoires in COVID-19. About the research overall: Acute and convalescent COVID-19 specimens originated in the United States, Italy and Spain.

Original methodology: It was from reference gene primer amplification that nucleated cell counts were estimated. The assay was immunoSEQ multiplex PCR, and TCRdb's table has in-frame clones only and misses some. V, J and clone size were drawn from that table, and D and trimming were deduced from the DNA. Here the sample spans some 310,000 clones, around nine tenths being singletons. CDR3 length equals 16 residues. Germline V lookup: CDR1 MDHEN, CDR2 SYDVKM. V lost 7 bases, J lost 1 base, and 10 bases stayed unmatched. The chain carries TRBV28 and TRBJ2-1, with TRBD1 matching over 7 bases. The sample comprised peripheral blood. This clonotype originated in a man aged 45 to 65 with active or convalescent COVID-19. The CDR3 sequence is CASITGAAESYNEQFF. CDR3 DNA: TGTGCCAGCATCACAGGGGCGGCTGAATCCTACAATGAGCAGTTCTTC.